Listed here is a single T cell receptor (beta chain). What it binds is not known. This sample stems from a study of cytomegalovirus exposure and HLA in healthy donors. PCR employed 60 Vbeta and 13 Jbeta primers. TCRdb keeps only in-frame clones here, not all; method: immunoSEQ multiplex PCR. The sample includes approximately 180,000 clones, around 80% of them seen just once. The donors were healthy bone marrow donors. Findings and caveats of the study: Presence/absence analyses rested on an assumption that sequencing depth was roughly uniform across donors.

The junction had 7 bases not matched to a gene; V was cut back by 5 bases and J by 2 bases. The CDR3 length is 16 residues. Per the germline V gene, CDR1 is LNHDA and CDR2 is SQIVND (reference sequence). The chain couples TRBV19 to TRBJ2-3; 10 bases agree with TRBD2. The sample taken for sequencing was PBMCs. The sequence derives from a man aged 25 to 40 in good health and CMV-seropositive. CDR3 region: CASSVLAGGDTDTQYF. The CDR3 nucleotides read TGTGCCAGTAGTGTTTTAGCGGGGGGTGACACAGATACGCAGTATTTT. The entire variable domain, with the rest obtained from reference TRBV19 and TRBJ2-3, is as follows: DGGITQSPKYLFRKEGQNVTLSCEQNLNHDAMYWYRQDPGQGLRLIYYSQIVNDFQKGDIAEGYSVSREKKESFPLTVTSAQKNPTAFYLCASSVLAGGDTDTQYFGPGTRLTVL.